The source of this T cell receptor beta chain is a study of blood T cell repertoires in COVID-19. About the research overall: Samples came from the United States, Italy and Spain, spanning acute and convalescent COVID-19. PBMCs, B-cell-depleted T cells, or T cells provided the cDNA or gDNA that made up the material.

Per the study methods: Reference gene primer amplification yielded estimated nucleated cell counts. Some clones are missing from TCRdb's copy, which holds only in-frame ones; the method was immunoSEQ multiplex PCR. Clonal size and the V and J genes are those of that table, whereas D and trimming came from the DNA. Here the sample spans over 150,000 clones, 83% being singletons. CDR1 is SGHNT, CDR2 YYREEE, per germline (reference sequence). The trim removed 7 bases at V and 1 base at J, leaving 4 bases unmatched. The CDR3 loop spans 13 amino acids. The V gene is TRBV5-4, the J gene TRBJ2-7; TRBD1 matches 8 bases. Sequencing used peripheral blood. The sequence was obtained from a woman aged 65 to 85 who had recovered from COVID-19. This CDR3 is CASRDRRSYEQYF. DNA for the CDR3: TGTGCCAGCCGGGACAGGAGATCCTACGAGCAGTACTTC.